The clone carrying this T cell receptor (beta chain) came up once. Splitting of CD4+ cells produced CD45RA+ naive and CD45RA-negative memory subsets. This record belongs to a study of shared clonotypes between healthy human individuals. Measured with immunoSEQ multiplex PCR; TCRdb has only the in-frame clones, and not every one. This table has millions of clones, over 85% appearing once. In germline, CDR1 is ENHRY, CDR2 SYGVKD. Trimming removed 0 bases from V and 7 bases from J, with 12 bases in between. The CDR3 is 15 residues long. The sequence was collected from a man between 18 and 29 years old in good health. The sample consisted of naive CD4+ T cells sorted from blood. Subset here: CD45RA+ positively selected. The V gene is TRBV10-3, the J gene TRBJ2-2, with D unclear. CDR3 bases: TGTGCCATCAGTGAGTCCCGCCTTGTCGACGGGGAGCTGTTTTTT. Protein: CAISESRLVDGELFF.